The 29 T cell receptor beta chains below were found in one sample sequenced in a study of blood T cell repertoires in COVID-19. Sequencing was performed with immunoSEQ multiplex PCR; in TCRdb, only in-frame clones are kept and a portion is missing. The sample consists of 250,000 to 300,000 clones, around 90% of them appearing once. Specimen: PBMCs or T cells enriched from blood (not recorded which). The receptor source for this set is a woman aged 30 to 39 who had recovered from COVID-19.

The CDR3 DNA follows: TGTGCCAGCAGCTTTGTAACAGGGAGCGGCTACACCTTC. Residues: CASSFVTGSGYTF. This chain links TRBV5-5 with TRBJ1-2; tentative D call: TRBD1 (6 bases). V shed 2 bases and J shed 8 bases, with 13 bases lying between them. The CDR3 sequence is 13 residues long. Germline CDR1 and CDR2: SGHKS and YYEKEE (reference sequence).

This clone was seen only once. The chain is built from TRBV28 and TRBJ2-7; 14 bases map to TRBD2. V shed 4 bases, J shed 2 bases, and the junction held 10 bases outside the gene matches. CDR3 length: 18 amino acids. Germline V CDR1 and CDR2: MDHEN, SYDVKM. Here the CDR3 reads CASSSRIMGLAGAYEQYF. In DNA, the CDR3 is TGTGCCAGCAGTTCTAGGATCATGGGACTAGCGGGAGCCTACGAGCAGTACTTC.

This clone has a handful of counts. The V gene is TRBV21-1, the J gene TRBJ1-2; TRBD1, as called in the table, went unchecked against the DNA. TRBV21-1 is a listed pseudogene. The CDR3 sequence is 9 residues long. Written as DNA, the CDR3 is TGTGCCAGCAGCAATAGGGGGACCTTC. Protein sequence: CASSNRGTF.

V and J are TRBV28 and TRBJ2-1; TRBD2 matches at 15 bases. Trimming took 6 bases from V and 4 from J; bases not matched to a gene: 10. The CDR3 has 18 residues. Germline V gene lookup returns CDR1 MDHEN and CDR2 SYDVKM. In DNA, the CDR3 is TGTGCCAGCAGCCGGGGACTAGCGGGGGGATGGATGTACAATGAGCAGTTCTTC. Translated: CASSRGLAGGWMYNEQFF. The full variable domain, in which reference TRBV28 and TRBJ2-1 provide the parts outside the CDR3, is DVKVTQSSRYLVKRTGEKVFLECVQDMDHENMFWYRQDPGLGLRLIYFSYDVKMKEKGDIPEGYSVSREKKERFSLILESASTNQTSMYLCASSRGLAGGWMYNEQFFGPGTRLTVL.

The chain recombines TRBV13 with TRBJ1-5, with D tentatively TRBD1 (5 bases). This CDR3 comprises 15 residues. The V end was cut by 5 bases, the J end by 0 bases, with 11 bases between. Germline CDR1 and CDR2: PRHDT and FYEKMQ (reference sequence). The CDR3: CASSRRRGSNQPQHF. CDR3 in DNA: TGTGCCAGCAGCCGTCGGAGGGGTAGCAATCAGCCCCAGCATTTT.

The V and J genes are TRBV5-5 and TRBJ1-2; tentative D call: TRBD1 (6 bases). The CDR3 is made up of 15 amino acids. CDR1 is SGHKS and CDR2 is YYEKEE in the germline V gene (reference sequence). Between the trimmed V and J ends, which lost 4 bases and 4 bases, there was a span of 17 bases. Here the CDR3 reads CASSPDSRRLYGYTF. The CDR3 bases are TGTGCCAGCAGCCCGGACAGCCGGCGCCTCTATGGCTACACCTTC. Full variable domain (outside the CDR3, taken from reference TRBV5-5 and TRBJ1-2): DAGVTQSPTHLIKTRGQQVTLRCSPISGHKSVSWYQQVLGQGPQFIFQYYEKEERGRGNFPDRFSARQFPNYSSELNVNALLLGDSALYLCASSPDSRRLYGYTFGSGTRLTVV.

This chain links TRBV2 with TRBJ1-2; the match to TRBD1 covers 8 bases. The ends lost 8 bases at V and 0 bases at J; junction bases unmatched: 2. The CDR3 extends over 13 amino acids. Germline lookup yields CDR1 SNHLY and CDR2 FYNNEI. In DNA form, the CDR3 reads TGTGCCAGCCAACAGGGGGCTAACTATGGCTACACCTTC. It encodes CASQQGANYGYTF. The full variable domain, its missing parts supplied by reference TRBV2 and TRBJ1-2, is EPEVTQTPSHQVTQMGQEVILRCVPISNHLYFYWYRQILGQKVEFLVSFYNNEISEKSEIFDDQFSVERPDGSNFTLKIRSTKLEDSAMYFCASQQGANYGYTFGSGTRLTVV.

The chain combines TRBV18 with TRBJ1-2, with 10 bases lining up with TRBD1. The germline CDR1 and CDR2 sequences are KGHSH and LQKENI. V dropped 6 bases and J dropped 2; count of bases not matched to a gene: 3. The length of the CDR3 is 14 residues. The DNA for the CDR3 is TGTGCCAGCTCCCGGGACAGGGGAAACTATGGCTACACCTTC. Translating gives CASSRDRGNYGYTF.

The rearrangement uses TRBV7-9 and TRBJ2-7, with D possibly TRBD2 on 5 matching bases. The germline V gene encodes CDR1 SEHNR and CDR2 FQNEAQ (reference sequence). The CDR3 consists of 15 residues. Trimming cost V 4 bases and J 3 bases, with 16 bases left between them. CDR3 residues: CASSSYRGSVYEQYF. For the CDR3, the DNA is TGTGCCAGCAGCTCCTACAGAGGGTCAGTCTACGAGCAGTACTTC.

CDR3 DNA: TGTGCCAGCTCGCTAGCGGGGGGATTTAACAATGAGCAGTTCTTC. Amino acid sequence: CASSLAGGFNNEQFF. The chain links TRBV18 to TRBJ2-1, with 11 bases fitting TRBD2. The CDR3 is 15 residues long. Germline V CDR1 and CDR2: KGHSH, LQKENI. Trimming at V came to 6 bases and at J to 5 bases, leaving 6 bases not matched to a gene.

In DNA, the CDR3 is TGCGCCAGCAGCTTGCCGGGAGTGTCGGCTAGCGGGTACAATGAGCAGTTCTTC. It translates to CASSLPGVSASGYNEQFF. The chain links TRBV5-1 to TRBJ2-1, with 8 bases that match TRBD2. The CDR3 runs to 18 residues. The V gene's germline CDR1 is SGHRS and CDR2 YFSETQ. The J segment lost 4 bases and the V segment lost 1 base, leaving 13 bases of the junction unmatched.

The chain employs TRBV5-1 and TRBJ1-3; no reliable D call. CDR1 SGHRS and CDR2 YFSETQ come from the germline V gene. CDR3 length equals 13 residues. Between the trimmed V and J ends, which lost 4 bases and 1 base, there was a span of 6 bases. DNA for the CDR3: TGCGCCAGCAGCCCAGGTTCTGGAAACACCATATATTTT. It specifies CASSPGSGNTIYF.

The V and J genes are TRBV27 and TRBJ1-6, with TRBD1 as a possible D gene (6 bases). The CDR3 runs to 16 residues. The germline gives CDR1 MNHEY, CDR2 SMNVEV (reference sequence). V lost 1 base and J 2 bases, leaving 9 bases between the germline ends. CDR3 protein: CASSLFRTAYNSPLHF. For the CDR3, the DNA is TGTGCCAGCAGTTTATTTCGGACAGCCTATAATTCACCCCTCCACTTT.

The V and J genes are TRBV7-2 and TRBJ1-2; D possibly corresponds to TRBD1 (5 bases). The ends were cut back, 5 bases at V and 2 bases at J, with 24 bases in the middle. The CDR3 is 18 residues long. Per germline, CDR1 SGHTA and CDR2 FQGNSA. CDR3 region: CASSQIGHRASTNYGYTF. The CDR3, as DNA: TGTGCCAGCAGCCAAATTGGACACAGAGCGTCCACAAACTATGGCTACACCTTC.

CDR3 DNA sequence: TGTGCCAGCAGCATGCGGGGGAACGGCAATCAGCCCCAGCATTTT. This sequence encodes CASSMRGNGNQPQHF. The V gene is TRBV27, the J gene TRBJ1-5; TRBD1 is a possible D gene (5 bases). V dropped 6 bases and J dropped 2 bases, with 14 bases sitting between them. Germline CDR1 reads MNHEY; CDR2 reads SMNVEV (reference sequence). The CDR3 sequence is 15 residues long.

The chain has TRBV27 and TRBJ2-3, with 10 nucleotides matching TRBD2. The CDR3 runs 15 residues. Germline-derived CDR1 and CDR2 are MNHEY and SMNVEV (reference sequence). The junction had 6 bases not matched to a gene; V was cut back by 7 bases and J by 2 bases. The CDR3 reads CASILSGGTTDTQYF. For the CDR3, the DNA is TGTGCCAGCATACTTAGCGGGGGGACCACAGATACGCAGTATTTT.

The chain employs TRBV29-1 and TRBJ2-7; D is perhaps TRBD2 (6 bases). Germline V gene lookup returns CDR1 SQVTM and CDR2 ANQGSEA. With 3 bases removed from V and 0 bases from J, the gap between germline ends came to 9 bases. The CDR3 covers 13 residues. The CDR3 loop is CSVDRGNSYEQYF. DNA for the CDR3: TGCAGCGTTGACCGGGGGAACTCCTACGAGCAGTACTTC.

This clone was counted between two and nine times. V usage is TRBV10-3 and J usage is TRBJ1-2; D gene ambiguous. V was shortened by 7 bases and J by 9 bases, with 27 bases between the two germline ends. The CDR3 is 16 residues long. Germline V CDR1 and CDR2: ENHRY, SYGVKD. The CDR3 DNA follows: TGTGCCATCACTCTCCTCCAGACTCACCAAGAGGCTTGCTACACCTTC. As protein: CAITLLQTHQEACYTF.

The rearrangement links TRBV28 to TRBJ1-3; 9 nucleotides align to TRBD1. V was pared by 5 bases and J by 4 bases, with 6 bases of the junction left unmatched. Germline CDR1 and CDR2: MDHEN and SYDVKM. The CDR3 is 15 amino acids. This CDR3 is CASSLLGTGGNTIYF. The CDR3 DNA is TGTGCCAGCAGTCTCCTGGGGACAGGGGGAAACACCATATATTTT.

The genes are TRBV27 and TRBJ2-7, with D possibly TRBD1 on 6 matching bases. V was shortened by 2 bases and J by 3 bases, with 14 bases between the two germline ends. The CDR3 sequence is 15 residues long. From germline, CDR1 is MNHEY and CDR2 SMNVEV (reference sequence). The CDR3 sequence is CASSLTGPGVYEQYF. CDR3 bases: TGTGCCAGCAGTTTAACAGGGCCAGGGGTCTACGAGCAGTACTTC.

This clone was picked up one time. The rearrangement links TRBV7-2 to TRBJ1-2; 9 bases are a match to TRBD1. The length of the CDR3 is 15 residues. Germline CDR1 reads SGHTA; CDR2 reads FQGNSA. V was clipped by 5 bases and J by 3 bases; unmatched bases: 7. CDR3 sequence reads: CASSQNRGPYYGYTF. As DNA, the CDR3 is TGTGCCAGCAGCCAAAACAGGGGGCCATACTATGGCTACACCTTC.

The CDR3 DNA sequence: TGTGCCAGCAGCTTTGTAGTGGCCCCGGGGGACAGAGATCTCAATGAGCAGTTCTTC. It translates to CASSFVVAPGDRDLNEQFF. V usage is TRBV7-9 and J usage is TRBJ2-1; weak D call: TRBD1 (7 bases). CDR1 and CDR2 from the germline V gene are SEHNR and FQNEAQ (reference sequence). The CDR3 loop spans 19 amino acids. Trimming removed 3 bases at V and 6 bases at J, with 27 bases between.

The chain employs TRBV19 and TRBJ1-1, with 9 positions matching TRBD1. Germline CDR1 LNHDA, CDR2 SQIVND (reference sequence). The CDR3 runs 16 residues. V lost 3 bases and J lost 2; bases outside the gene matches: 7. The CDR3: CASSILPGQGNTEAFF. The CDR3 DNA reads as TGTGCCAGTAGTATCCTACCGGGACAGGGCAACACTGAAGCTTTCTTT.

This clone was seen only once. The chain combines TRBV19 with TRBJ2-7; tentatively, D is TRBD2 (5 bases). CDR3 length: 14 amino acids. V shed 5 bases and J shed 7 bases, with 18 bases lying between them. Germline loops: CDR1 LNHDA, CDR2 SQIVND (reference sequence). In nucleotides, the CDR3 is TGTGCCAGTAGTGAGACCACATCGGGATTGGAGCAGTACTTC. Protein sequence: CASSETTSGLEQYF.

The V and J genes are TRBV6-2 or TRBV6-3 and TRBJ2-3; D remains ambiguous. The CDR3 sequence is 14 residues long. Per germline, CDR1 MNHEY and CDR2 SVGEGT. Between the trimmed V and J ends, which lost 0 bases and 9 bases, there was a span of 13 bases. The CDR3 nucleotides are TGTGCCAGCAGTTACTCGAATTCGGTCCCAACGCAGTATTTT. It specifies CASSYSNSVPTQYF.

The gene calls are TRBV27 and TRBJ2-1; 11 nucleotides agree with TRBD2. In germline, CDR1 is MNHEY, CDR2 SMNVEV (reference sequence). This CDR3 has 15 amino acids. The J segment lost 9 bases and the V segment lost 3 bases, leaving 7 bases of the junction unmatched. CDR3 sequence (DNA): TGTGCCAGCAGTTTGCTAGCGGGGGGTAAGGGTGAGCAGTTCTTC. This encodes CASSLLAGGKGEQFF.

This CDR3 reads CASSFSGWGTGELFF. In DNA, the CDR3 is TGTGCCAGCAGTTTTAGCGGATGGGGCACCGGGGAGCTGTTTTTT. The genes are TRBV28 and TRBJ2-2; TRBD2 is a possible D gene (6 bases). Germline assignment: CDR1 MDHEN and CDR2 SYDVKM. Trimming shortened V by 3 bases and J by 4 bases, and 12 bases separated the two germline ends. This CDR3 has 15 amino acids.

V usage is TRBV5-1 and J usage is TRBJ2-5; 8 positions agree with TRBD1. This CDR3 contains 15 residues. Losses at the gene ends were 7 bases for V and 5 bases for J; bases not matched to a gene: 13. Germline assignment: CDR1 SGHRS and CDR2 YFSETQ. This CDR3 reads CASQRAQGALETQYF. Written as DNA, the CDR3 is TGCGCCAGCCAAAGGGCGCAGGGGGCGCTTGAGACCCAGTACTTC.

V and J are TRBV5-1 and TRBJ2-6; maybe TRBD2 (6 bases). This CDR3 is built from 18 residues. V lost 1 base to trimming and J lost 0 bases, with 14 bases between them. In germline, CDR1 is SGHRS, CDR2 YFSETQ. In nucleotides, the CDR3 is TGCGCCAGCAGCTTGAACCCCCGGAGGGACTCTGGGGCCAACGTCCTGACTTTC. Protein sequence: CASSLNPRRDSGANVLTF.